This TCR beta chain was identified in a study of T cells in Graves' hyperthyroidism and ophthalmopathy. Findings and caveats of the study: Blood also showed most of the thyroid clonotypes that were expanded above 0.001.

The CDR3 is made up of 14 amino acids. Germline V lookup: CDR1 SGHRS, CDR2 YFSETQ. Trimming took off 0 bases at V and 3 bases at J, with 10 bases between the two ends. Researchers took RNA transcripts and amplified the TCR beta CDR3 regions from them. The TCR CDR3 was amplified in a first-round RT-PCR using the HTBI primer set. TCRdb independently ran MiXCR on the multiplex PCR reads; one entry per CDR3 protein. Of 540,000 or so distinct CDR3 sequences in the sample, roughly 50% are singletons; the top ten hold 15% to 20%. There are many counts of this clonotype. Its antigen is unknown. The V gene is TRBV5-1, the J gene TRBJ2-7; a possible D gene is TRBD1 (6 bases). The source is an adult woman with Graves' disease, either hyperthyroidism or ophthalmopathy (not recorded which). Sequenced material: peripheral blood or thyroid tissue (not recorded which). CDR3 amino acids: CASSLEGHHYEQYF. The CDR3 DNA reads as TGCGCCAGCAGCTTGGAGGGACACCACTACGAGCAGTACTTC.